The rows below give T cell receptor beta chains drawn from one sample of a study of CD8 T cells in ankylosing spondylitis. TCRdb passed the 5' RACE reads through MiXCR, listing each CDR3 protein once. The repertoire holds about 300,000 distinct CDR3 sequences, with around a tenth as singletons. The sample consisted of blood, either unsorted or a sorted T cell fraction (not recorded which). The receptors originated from a female donor with ankylosing spondylitis or in good health (not recorded which). Both conserved end residues are part of each CDR3. Fields, in order: CDR3 DNA, CDR3 protein, J gene, D gene, V gene, clone size. D genes are given only for firm matches. Not every row has a clone size; where given, it reads once, few, many or a size class.

TGTGCCAGCAGCTCCCCTCCCGACAGGGGCCACAATGAGCAGTTCTTC | CASSSPPDRGHNEQFF | TRBJ2-1 | TRBD1 | TRBV5-5 | few
TGCGCCAGCAGCTCTCTGGGGGCTTCCTACAATGAGCAGTTCTTC | CASSSLGASYNEQFF | TRBJ2-1 | - | TRBV5-1 | many
TGTGCCAGCCTCGGAGGGGGCCATGGCTACACCTTC | CASLGGGHGYTF | TRBJ1-2 | TRBD1 | TRBV2 | -
TGTGCCAGCAGTCGATCTGCTTCAGGGCAGCCCCAGCATTTT | CASSRSASGQPQHF | TRBJ1-5 | - | TRBV3-1 | many
TGTGCCAGCAGTGAATGGGGGGATACGCAGTATTTT | CASSEWGDTQYF | TRBJ2-3 | - | TRBV25-1 | -
TGTGCCAGCAGTAGACGGACAGCAGCCTACGAGCAGTACTTC | CASSRRTAAYEQYF | TRBJ2-7 | - | TRBV12-3/TRBV12-4 | few
TGTGCCAGCAGTTCCAGCCCTCGACTAGCGGGCTCCTACGAGCAGTACTTC | CASSSSPRLAGSYEQYF | TRBJ2-7 | TRBD2 | TRBV12-3/TRBV12-4 | -
TGCAGTGCTACCTCAGGGTTTGCAGAGACCCAGTACTTC | CSATSGFAETQYF | TRBJ2-5 | - | TRBV20-1 | many
TGCGCCAGCAGCTTGAATGGACAGGACGAGACCCAGTACTTC | CASSLNGQDETQYF | TRBJ2-5 | TRBD1 | TRBV5-1 | many
TGCGCCAGCAGCTTTGGGAGGGCCGCGGGGACTGGCACAGATACGCAGTATTTT | CASSFGRAAGTGTDTQYF | TRBJ2-3 | TRBD2 | TRBV5-1 | many
TGTGCCAGCAGCTTAGCTGGGGGACAGGGGGGAGAAAAACTGTTTTTT | CASSLAGGQGGEKLFF | TRBJ1-4 | TRBD1 | TRBV7-8 | -
TGTGCCAGCAGCTTAGTAGTAGGGGGGACTCGGCTTCAGCCCCAGCATTTT | CASSLVVGGTRLQPQHF | TRBJ1-5 | - | TRBV7-2 | many
TGCAGTGCATTGGGGGAGTTCTCCTACAATGAGCAGTTCTTC | CSALGEFSYNEQFF | TRBJ2-1 | - | TRBV20-1 | -
TGTGCCACCAAGCGAACTCAGGGAACCGGGGAGCTGTTTTTT | CATKRTQGTGELFF | TRBJ2-2 | - | TRBV24-1 | many
TGTGCCAGCAGTATCTGGCGGGCCCCCCCCGGGGGCAATCAGCCCCAGCATTTT | CASSIWRAPPGGNQPQHF | TRBJ1-5 | - | TRBV6-9 | -
TGCGCCAGCAGCTTGGAGACTAGCGGGGTCACAGATACGCAGTATTTT | CASSLETSGVTDTQYF | TRBJ2-3 | TRBD2 | TRBV5-1 | many
TGTGCCAGCAGTTACTCGGCGTGGGGGCCAGAGACCCAGTACTTC | CASSYSAWGPETQYF | TRBJ2-5 | - | TRBV6-5 | many
TGCAGTGCGCGGAACAGGGATGAGCAGTTCTTC | CSARNRDEQFF | TRBJ2-1 | - | TRBV20-1 | few
TGCGCCAGCAGCCAAGAAGCAAGACAGGGGGCTGTGGAGACCCAGTACTTC | CASSQEARQGAVETQYF | TRBJ2-5 | TRBD1 | TRBV4-1 | -
TGTGCCAGCAGTTTTTCCGGGGCAAATTCACCCCTCCACTTT | CASSFSGANSPLHF | TRBJ1-6 | - | TRBV12-3/TRBV12-4 | many
TGTGCCAGTACCGCGGGACAGGGCACCTATACGCAGTATTTT | CASTAGQGTYTQYF | TRBJ2-3 | TRBD1 | TRBV19 | -
TGTGCCAGCAGCCTTCCCAAGGGCTTATCAAATCAGCCCCAGCATTTT | CASSLPKGLSNQPQHF | TRBJ1-5 | - | TRBV3-1 | -
TGTGCCAGCAGCTTCCGGGGCGGGAGGGCAGATACGCAGTATTTT | CASSFRGGRADTQYF | TRBJ2-3 | TRBD2 | TRBV7-2 | few
TGTGCCATCAGTGAGTCCACAGGCCCATGGAACACTGAAGCTTTCTTT | CAISESTGPWNTEAFF | TRBJ1-1 | - | TRBV10-3 | few
TGCAGTGCTAGGACCCCCCAGAGCTCCTACGAGCAGTACTTC | CSARTPQSSYEQYF | TRBJ2-7 | - | TRBV20-1 | many
TGCAGCGTTGCGGGGGGGTTGGGAAACATTCAGTACTTC | CSVAGGLGNIQYF | TRBJ2-4 | TRBD2 | TRBV29-1 | many
TGTGCCAGCAGCTTCACCGGGACTAGGGGGTACAATGAGCAGTTCTTC | CASSFTGTRGYNEQFF | TRBJ2-1 | TRBD2 | TRBV5-5 | many
TGCAGTGCTAGAAGCCCAGGGTTTCACAATCAGCCCCAGCATTTT | CSARSPGFHNQPQHF | TRBJ1-5 | - | TRBV20-1 | many
TGTGCCAGCAGCCTCCGGGACAGGGACACAGATACGCAGTATTTT | CASSLRDRDTDTQYF | TRBJ2-3 | TRBD1 | TRBV7-9 | many
TGTGCCAGCAGCTTGAGACAGGCCTACAATGAGCAGTTCTTC | CASSLRQAYNEQFF | TRBJ2-1 | - | TRBV5-5 | many
TGTGCCAGCAGCGCTAAAACTTTAGATTCTTCCCTCGGTGGCTACACCTTC | CASSAKTLDSSLGGYTF | TRBJ1-2 | - | TRBV5-6 | many
TGTGCCTGGAGTGAGCCGCCCACCACAGATACGCAGTATTTT | CAWSEPPTTDTQYF | TRBJ2-3 | - | TRBV30 | many
TGTGCCAGCAGTGATTTCGGAGGGGTGGGATCGAATGAGCAGTTCTTC | CASSDFGGVGSNEQFF | TRBJ2-1 | - | TRBV6-1 | many